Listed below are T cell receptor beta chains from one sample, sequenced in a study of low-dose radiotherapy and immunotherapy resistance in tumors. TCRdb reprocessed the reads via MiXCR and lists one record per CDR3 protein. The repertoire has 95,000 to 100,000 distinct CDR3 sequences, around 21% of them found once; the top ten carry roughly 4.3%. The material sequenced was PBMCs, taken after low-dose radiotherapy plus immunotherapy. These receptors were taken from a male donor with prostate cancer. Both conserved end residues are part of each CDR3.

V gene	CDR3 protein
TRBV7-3	CASSRGQEDSPLHF
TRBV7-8	CASSSRRGASSGNTIYF
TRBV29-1	CSVEGLAGQFF
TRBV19	CASSGRTSGGTDTQYF
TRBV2	CASTGQSYSNQPQHF
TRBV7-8	CASSLSPDREVSPLHF
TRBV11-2	CASSLVRDNYGYTF
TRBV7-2	CASSRPRRGGVDRSQTQYF
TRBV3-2	CASSHQGGGYTF
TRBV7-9	CASSSPWSDTQYF
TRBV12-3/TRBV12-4	CASSRDLTYEQYF
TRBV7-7	CASSLSGGPQETQYF
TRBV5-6	CASSLTAGAPHEQYF
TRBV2	CATSQGYSYNEQFF
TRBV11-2	CASSPLSRGTQYF
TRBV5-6	CASSAGVGRSSYEQYF
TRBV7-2	CASSTRDNTEAFF
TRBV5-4	CASSGLRQGGYEQYF
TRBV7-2	CASSRILLAGESTDTQYF
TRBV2	CASTATSGGYTGELFF
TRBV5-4	CASSSEGNLYNEQFF
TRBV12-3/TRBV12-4	CASSFAAGASGYTF
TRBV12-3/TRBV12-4	CASTLGASGPQHF
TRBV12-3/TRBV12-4	CASSQGLGQFF
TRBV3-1	CASSHDRAGKETQYF
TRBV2	CASGVPGRGPSTDTQYF
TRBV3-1	CASSQEGAGVLGELFF
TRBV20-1	CSARAGGYGYTF
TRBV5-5	CASSTGTERPYEQYF
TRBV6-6	CASSYLDRGSGEQYF
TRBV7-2	CASSDRDRAGNQPQHF
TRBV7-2	CASSLSRAGGPETQYF
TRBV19	CASSIMALETQYF
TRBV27	CAALQGALNNSPLHF
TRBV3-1	CASSQVPETQYF
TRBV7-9	CASTLTGTHGYTF
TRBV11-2	CASSFLTGEADTQYF
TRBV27	CASSVGPNSPLHF
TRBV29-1	CSVESHDRGRVEQYF
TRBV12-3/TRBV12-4	CASSLGLNTGELFF
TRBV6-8	CASSYGLPKGNEQFF
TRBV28	CASSFLTGQGLETQYF
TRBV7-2	CASSLEAGQTGELFF
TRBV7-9	CASSDNMGPYEQYF
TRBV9	CASSVASGGPAGETQYF
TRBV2	CASSGTSTAETQYF
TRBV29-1	CSVVAGGFLGNEQFF
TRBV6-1	CASSRGETQYF
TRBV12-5	CASGRTGFNEQYF
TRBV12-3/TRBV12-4	CASSSGAQGYTF
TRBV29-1	CSVEVGGGTEAFF
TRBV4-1	CASSQGRASRYNEQFF
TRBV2	CASTADTDTQYF
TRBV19	CASKGTSRGPNQPQHF
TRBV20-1	CSAFDRLGNTGELFF
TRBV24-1	CATGDRESSYEQYF
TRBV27	CASSLSLATNEKLFF